This T cell receptor beta chain was retrieved from a study of cytomegalovirus exposure and HLA in healthy donors. Study-level background: Ancestry clustering placed around four fifths of around 400 genotyped donors in the Caucasian-associated cluster.

Study-wide results and limits: Cytomegalovirus-associated status was assigned to roughly 160 TCR beta chains. Among TCR beta chains of equal frequency, HLA-associated ones were more clonally expanded in a later analysis.

The PCR was carried out with 60 Vbeta primers and 13 Jbeta primers. The repertoire was sequenced with immunoSEQ multiplex PCR; TCRdb's copy has only in-frame clones and lacks some. The data contain 250,000 to 350,000 clones, 75% to 90% of them singletons. The CDR3 consists of 14 residues. The V gene's germline CDR1 is MDHEN and CDR2 SYDVKM. The ends lost 5 bases at V and 8 bases at J; junction bases unmatched: 10. About this clone itself: What it recognizes is unknown.

This sequence was found in a middle-aged man in good health and CMV-seropositive. This sequence joins TRBV28 and TRBJ1-2, with 8 bases that match TRBD1. Material for sequencing was PBMCs. CDR3: CASSTSDRASGYTF. The DNA for the CDR3 is TGTGCCAGCAGTACCTCGGACAGGGCCTCCGGCTACACCTTC.